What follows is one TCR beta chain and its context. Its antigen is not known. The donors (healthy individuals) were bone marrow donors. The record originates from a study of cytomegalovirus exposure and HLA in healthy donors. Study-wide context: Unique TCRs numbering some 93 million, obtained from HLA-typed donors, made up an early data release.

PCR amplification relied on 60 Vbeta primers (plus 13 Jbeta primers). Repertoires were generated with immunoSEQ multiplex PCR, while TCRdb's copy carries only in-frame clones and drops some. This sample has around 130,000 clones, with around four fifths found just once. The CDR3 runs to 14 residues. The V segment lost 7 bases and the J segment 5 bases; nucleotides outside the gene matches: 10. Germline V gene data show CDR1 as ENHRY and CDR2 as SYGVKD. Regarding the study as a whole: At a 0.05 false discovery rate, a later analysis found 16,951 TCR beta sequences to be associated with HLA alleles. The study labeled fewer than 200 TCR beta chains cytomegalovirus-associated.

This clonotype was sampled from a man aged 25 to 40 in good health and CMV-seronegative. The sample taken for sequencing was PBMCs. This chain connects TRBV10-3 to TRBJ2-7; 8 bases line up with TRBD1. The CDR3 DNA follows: TGTGCCATCACTAAAGACAGGGGAGGAAACGAGCAGTACTTC. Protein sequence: CAITKDRGGNEQYF.